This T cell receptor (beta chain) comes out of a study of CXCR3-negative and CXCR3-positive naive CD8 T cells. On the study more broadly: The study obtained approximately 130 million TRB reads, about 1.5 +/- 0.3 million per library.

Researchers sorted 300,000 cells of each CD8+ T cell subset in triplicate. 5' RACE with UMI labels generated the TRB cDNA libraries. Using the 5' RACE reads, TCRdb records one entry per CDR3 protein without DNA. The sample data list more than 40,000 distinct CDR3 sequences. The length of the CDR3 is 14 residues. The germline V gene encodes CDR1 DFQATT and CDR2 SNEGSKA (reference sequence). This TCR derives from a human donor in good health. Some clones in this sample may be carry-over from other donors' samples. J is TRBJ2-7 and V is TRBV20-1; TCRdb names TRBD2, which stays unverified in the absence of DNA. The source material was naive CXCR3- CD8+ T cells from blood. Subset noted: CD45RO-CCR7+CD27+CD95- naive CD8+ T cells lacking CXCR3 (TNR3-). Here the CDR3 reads CSARDPGGRWEQYF.